This T cell receptor (beta chain) was captured by sequencing in a study of T cells in localized non-small cell lung cancer (dated by TCRdb to 2018 to 2020). Notes on the research overall: The study analyzed T cell repertoires of under 250 early-stage NSCLC patients, comparing tumors and uninvolved tumor-adjacent lungs. The cohort was made up of around 250 treatment-naive NSCLC patients whose localized lung tumors had been resected. A mean age of around 66 years was recorded for the NSCLC patients, of whom under 150 were male and about a hundred were female. Broader findings and caveats from the paper: Because multi-region sequencing of the tumors was not done, intratumor heterogeneity could not be ruled out. The highest T cell clonality was observed in uninvolved tumor-adjacent lung, where clonality exceeded that of tumor, suggesting that antigenic responses were more focused in uninvolved tumor-adjacent lung. Because the study design was exploratory, TCR variables were selected using unadjusted p-values without false-discovery rate correction. Higher blood T cell density associated with longer overall survival, while higher adjacent-lung clonality associated with shorter survival. Of the top 100 tumor clones, a median of around 57 were detected in paired uninvolved adjacent lung; approximately 30 were also among that lung's top 100.

At diagnosis, peripheral blood, uninvolved tumor-adjacent lung and tumor were collected and were preserved as a mix of fresh-frozen and FFPE material. Blood samples were analyzed as peripheral blood mononuclear cells for TCR repertoire profiling. The immunoSEQ Assay was used to sequence TCR beta CDR3 regions from DNA. In the source study's methods: To compute T cell density, TCR beta template counts were normalized to usable DNA, which was estimated by amplifying housekeeping genes. Using the preseqR package, richness was estimated by extrapolating to 120,000 templates for tissue samples and 400,000 templates for PBMC samples. Clonality was taken to be one minus Pielou's evenness. Tissue-enriched TCRs were identified by differential abundance testing using productive amino-acid clonotypes, minimum total count 5 and alpha 0.1. The Jaccard Index and the Morisita Overlap Index were used to quantify repertoire overlap between compartments. GLIPH grouped TCR beta CDR3s together with public tetramer-defined viral CDR3s, and a viral motif had to include at least three viral sequences and also show V-gene enrichment. The table comes from immuneACCESS by way of TCRdb, which keeps in-frame sequences with V and J called. Part of the clones is missing from these tables; in studies checked, under half for an unresolved V gene and the rest for unknown reasons. From that table come the V and J calls and clone size; the DNA was used to work out D and trimming. The sample table contains tens of thousands of clones; only one count was recorded for 70% to 90% of them. Over 6% of the sample belongs to the ten largest clones.

There are 16 amino acids in the CDR3, from cysteine to phenylalanine inclusive. Here the CDR3 DNA is all that survives: 48 bases in frame from base 1. The V end gives up 3 bases and the J end 4 bases, leaving 8 bases in the junction not matched to a gene. Reading the germline V gene gives CDR1 SGHAT and CDR2 FQNNGV. This clone was recorded only once. There is no known antigen for this receptor. Base-call qualities are not available, and no considerably larger clone is one nucleotide away. The TCR sequence derives from a woman aged 18-49 years with stage III lung adenocarcinoma. The input for sequencing was peripheral blood, taken before any cancer treatment. The chain is made from TRBV11-2 and TRBJ2-1; the junction holds 8 bases that match TRBD2. For the CDR3, the sequence is CASSLERGSNYNEQFF. The DNA sequence follows: TGTGCCAGCAGCTTGGAGCGGGGGTCGAATTACAATGAGCAGTTCTTC. The full variable domain, with segments outside the CDR3 supplied by the reference TRBV11-2 and TRBJ2-1 proteins, appears as EAGVAQSPRYKIIEKRQSVAFWCNPISGHATLYWYQQILGQGPKLLIQFQNNGVVDDSQLPKDRFSAERLKGVDSTLKIQPAKLEDSAVYLCASSLERGSNYNEQFFGPGTRLTVL.